The 26 T cell receptor beta chains listed next were all sequenced from one sample in a study of beta chain features in type 1 diabetes. The whole isolated RNA underwent reverse transcription, so sequencing captured expressed TCRB transcripts. The data were produced by immunoSEQ multiplex PCR, yet TCRdb's version contains in-frame clones alone and is incomplete. The data contain roughly 45,000 clones, approximately 51% of them singletons. Sample: stem cell memory CD4+ T cells from blood. These receptor sequences come from a woman between 25 and 40 years old in good health.

The sample holds one count of this clone. The V and J genes are TRBV5-1 and TRBJ1-5, with 10 bases matching TRBD1. Germline assignment: CDR1 SGHRS and CDR2 YFSETQ. This CDR3 comprises 17 residues. The J segment lost 2 bases and the V segment lost 4 bases, leaving 9 bases of the junction unmatched. DNA for the CDR3: TGCGCCAGCAGCCCGGGGACAGGGGTCGCAGGCAATCAGCCCCAGCATTTT. It is translated as CASSPGTGVAGNQPQHF.

This clone was seen a handful of times. DNA for the CDR3: TGTGCCAGCAGTTTAGACTCCCCGAGCTCCTACAATGAGCAGTTCTTC. Amino acid sequence: CASSLDSPSSYNEQFF. J is TRBJ2-1 and V is TRBV28, with D unresolved. Trimming pared 2 bases from V and 0 bases from J, leaving 11 bases between. The CDR3 loop spans 16 amino acids. Germline CDR1 and CDR2: MDHEN and SYDVKM.

The chain joins TRBV2 to TRBJ1-2; TRBD1 might be the D (5 bases). With 4 bases removed from V and 2 bases from J, the gap between germline ends came to 5 bases. From germline, CDR1 is SNHLY and CDR2 FYNNEI. The CDR3 totals 12 residues. This chain's CDR3 is CASSAGNYGYTF. CDR3 DNA: TGTGCCAGCAGTGCAGGGAACTATGGCTACACCTTC.

The chain has TRBV29-1 and TRBJ2-3; 11 positions agree with TRBD1. V shed 6 bases, J shed 6 bases, and the junction held 11 bases outside the gene matches. The V gene's germline CDR1 is SQVTM and CDR2 ANQGSEA. The CDR3 sequence is 15 residues long. The CDR3 sequence is CSVVVGQGASDTQYF. DNA for the CDR3: TGCAGCGTGGTTGTAGGACAGGGGGCTAGCGATACGCAGTATTTT.

The chain employs TRBV7-2 and TRBJ2-3, with 10 bases aligning to TRBD2. The junction had 7 bases not matched to a gene; V was cut back by 4 bases and J by 6 bases. Germline CDR1 SGHTA, CDR2 FQGNSA. This CDR3 has 15 amino acids. Here the CDR3 reads CASSSGTSERDTQYF. CDR3 bases: TGTGCCAGCAGCTCGGGGACTAGCGAGAGGGATACGCAGTATTTT.

The chain links TRBV18 to TRBJ1-4; D gene uncertain. Looked up from germline, CDR1 is KGHSH and CDR2 is LQKENI. The CDR3 is made up of 13 amino acids. V was trimmed by 3 bases and J by 4 bases, leaving 6 bases between them. CDR3 loop: CASSPDFNEKLFF. CDR3 DNA: TGTGCCAGCTCACCGGACTTTAATGAAAAACTGTTTTTT.

This clone has more than one count but fewer than ten. The genes are TRBV18 and TRBJ2-7, with TRBD2 identical over 11 bases. Germline V gene data show CDR1 as KGHSH and CDR2 as LQKENI. The trim removed 8 bases at V and 1 base at J, leaving 4 bases unmatched. There are 14 residues in the CDR3. CDR3 bases: TGTGCCAGCGCCGGGACTAGCGGTTCCTACGAGCAGTACTTC. Amino acid sequence: CASAGTSGSYEQYF.

In its sample, this clone was seen a few times. CDR3 bases: TGCGCCAGCAGCCTGACACTAGCGGGAGTCAATGAGCAGTTCTTC. Its protein product is CASSLTLAGVNEQFF. This sequence joins TRBV5-1 and TRBJ2-1, with 11 positions matching TRBD2. V lost 4 bases to trimming and J lost 6 bases; unmatched junction nucleotides: 6. CDR1 SGHRS and CDR2 YFSETQ come from the germline V gene. CDR3 length: 15 residues. Complete variable domain (other parts from reference TRBV5-1 and TRBJ2-1): KAGVTQTPRYLIKTRGQQVTLSCSPISGHRSVSWYQQTPGQGLQFLFEYFSETQRNKGNFPGRFSGRQFSNSRSEMNVSTLELGDSALYLCASSLTLAGVNEQFFGPGTRLTVL.

This clone was observed a handful of times. J is TRBJ1-2 and V is TRBV7-2; D is perhaps TRBD1 (5 bases). Germline CDR1 is SGHTA and CDR2 is FQGNSA. The ends were cut back, 1 base at V and 4 bases at J, with 7 bases in the middle. This CDR3 is 13 amino acids long. The CDR3 loop reads CASSLGQLYGYTF. As DNA, the CDR3 is TGTGCCAGCAGCTTAGGACAGCTCTATGGCTACACCTTC.

This clone was seen a few times. The chain couples TRBV27 to TRBJ2-1, with 7 bases lining up with TRBD1. CDR3 size: 16 residues. The trim removed 7 bases at V and 4 bases at J, leaving 13 bases unmatched. Per germline, CDR1 MNHEY and CDR2 SMNVEV (reference sequence). This chain's CDR3 is CASKKKPGQTYNEQFF. The CDR3 nucleotides read TGTGCCAGCAAGAAAAAACCGGGACAGACTTACAATGAGCAGTTCTTC.

The V and J genes are TRBV7-2 and TRBJ2-1, with TRBD2 matching 8 bases. Per the germline V gene, CDR1 is SGHTA and CDR2 is FQGNSA. Germline trimming cut 4 bases from V and 4 bases from J; bases unmatched to any gene: 3. The CDR3 extends over 14 amino acids. CDR3 amino acids: CASSWGLVYNEQFF. As DNA, the CDR3 is TGTGCCAGCAGCTGGGGACTAGTTTACAATGAGCAGTTCTTC.

The chain recombines TRBV2 with TRBJ1-5; 10 bases align to TRBD1. There are 15 residues in the CDR3. Germline values: CDR1 SNHLY, CDR2 FYNNEI. V dropped 7 bases and J dropped 6; count of bases not matched to a gene: 9. The CDR3 here is CASKTGTGAGQPQHF. Written as DNA, the CDR3 is TGTGCCAGCAAGACCGGGACAGGGGCGGGTCAGCCCCAGCATTTT. Using reference TRBV2 and TRBJ1-5 for the parts outside the CDR3, the full variable domain is EPEVTQTPSHQVTQMGQEVILRCVPISNHLYFYWYRQILGQKVEFLVSFYNNEISEKSEIFDDQFSVERPDGSNFTLKIRSTKLEDSAMYFCASKTGTGAGQPQHFGDGTRLSIL.

The chain combines TRBV18 with TRBJ2-1; a weak D match, TRBD1 (6 bases). The CDR3 spans 17 residues. Per germline, CDR1 KGHSH and CDR2 LQKENI. Trimming cost V 3 bases and J 8 bases, with 23 bases left between them. Here the CDR3 reads CASSPQPTGFSGDEQFF. The CDR3 nucleotides are TGTGCCAGCTCACCCCAGCCAACAGGGTTTAGTGGCGATGAGCAGTTCTTC.

The chain carries TRBV5-1 and TRBJ2-3; 8 nucleotides match TRBD2. With V trimmed by 0 bases and J by 5 bases, 2 bases remained unmatched. Per the germline V gene, CDR1 is SGHRS and CDR2 is YFSETQ. The CDR3 runs 14 residues. In nucleotides, the CDR3 is TGCGCCAGCAGCTTGGAACGGGAGGGAGATACGCAGTATTTT. Amino acids: CASSLEREGDTQYF.

The J gene is TRBJ2-7, the V gene TRBV7-9, with TRBD1 matching 7 bases. Germline V gene lookup returns CDR1 SEHNR and CDR2 FQNEAQ (reference sequence). J was trimmed by 6 bases and V by 4 bases; bases with no gene match: 12. The CDR3 loop spans 15 amino acids. In DNA form, the CDR3 reads TGTGCCAGCAGCTCATCAGACAGGGTAAATACCGAGCAGTACTTC. Protein: CASSSSDRVNTEQYF.

This clone occurred a few times. The V gene is TRBV30, the J gene TRBJ1-3, with TRBD1 matching over 7 bases. CDR1 and CDR2 from the germline V gene are GTSNPN and SVGIG (reference sequence). The length of the CDR3 is 14 residues. With 8 bases clipped from V and 0 bases from J, the junction kept 7 bases outside the gene matches. For the CDR3, the DNA is TGTGCCGGCCAGGCAGGGGGCTCTGGAAACACCATATATTTT. It is translated as CAGQAGGSGNTIYF. The whole variable domain, remainder taken from reference TRBV30 and TRBJ1-3, is SQTIHQWPATLVQPVGSPLSLECTVEGTSNPNLYWYRQAAGRGLQLLFYSVGIGQISSEVPQNLSASRPQDRQFILSSKKLLLSDSGFYLCAGQAGGSGNTIYFGEGSWLTVV.

The V gene is TRBV28, the J gene TRBJ1-2; tentatively, D is TRBD1 (6 bases). V lost 3 bases and J lost 10, with 9 bases in between. CDR1 and CDR2 from the germline V gene are MDHEN and SYDVKM. The CDR3 runs 11 residues. CDR3 loop: CASSFRQAYTF. In nucleotides, the CDR3 is TGTGCCAGCAGTTTCCGACAGGCCTACACCTTC.

The genes are TRBV10-1 and TRBJ2-2; 14 bases line up with TRBD2. Germline V gene lookup returns CDR1 WNHNN and CDR2 SYGVQD (reference sequence). This CDR3 comprises 17 residues. Trimming removed 9 bases from V and 4 bases from J; junction bases left unmatched: 10. This chain's CDR3 is CARPSRGLAGVTGELFF. The DNA of the CDR3 is TGCGCCAGGCCGAGTAGGGGACTAGCGGGAGTCACCGGGGAGCTGTTTTTT.

V usage is TRBV7-2 and J usage is TRBJ2-3; 8 positions match TRBD2. The germline gives CDR1 SGHTA, CDR2 FQGNSA. The CDR3 covers 16 residues. J lost 2 bases, V lost 5 bases, and 9 bases had no gene match. In DNA form, the CDR3 reads TGTGCCAGCAGCATCAACGGGGGGGGAAACACAGATACGCAGTATTTT. It is translated as CASSINGGGNTDTQYF.

This chain connects TRBV18 to TRBJ2-1; 7 bases agree with TRBD1. V trimming: 0 bases; J trimming: 0 bases; junction bases outside the gene matches: 5. Germline V gene lookup returns CDR1 KGHSH and CDR2 LQKENI. CDR3 length: 17 residues. The CDR3: CASSPPTGQSSYNEQFF. CDR3 nucleotide sequence: TGTGCCAGCTCACCACCGACAGGGCAGAGCTCCTACAATGAGCAGTTCTTC.

This clone came up a few times. The V and J genes are TRBV6-6 and TRBJ2-3, with 11 bases fitting TRBD1. V gave up 2 bases and J gave up 6 bases; unmatched junction bases: 7. Germline V gene lookup returns CDR1 MNHNY and CDR2 SVGAGI (reference sequence). The CDR3 runs 16 residues. The CDR3 here is CASSYHRDRGGDTQYF. As DNA, the CDR3 is TGTGCCAGCAGTTACCACCGGGACAGGGGGGGTGATACGCAGTATTTT.

The V and J genes are TRBV9 and TRBJ1-1, with D perhaps TRBD1 (6 bases). CDR3 length equals 13 residues. In germline, CDR1 is SGDLS, CDR2 YYNGEE. The V end was cut by 3 bases, the J end by 3 bases, with 9 bases between. The CDR3 loop is CASSAQGDTEAFF. CDR3 sequence (DNA): TGTGCCAGCAGCGCACAGGGCGACACTGAAGCTTTCTTT.

The CDR3 sequence is CASSGPGQAVSYEQYF. The CDR3 coding sequence is TGTGCCAGCAGCGGACCGGGACAGGCAGTGTCCTACGAGCAGTACTTC. The chain carries TRBV5-6 and TRBJ2-7, with 8 bases matching TRBD1. The V gene end was trimmed by 4 bases and the J gene end by 1 base; junction bases not matched to a gene: 10. Germline CDR1 SGHDT, CDR2 YYEEEE. The CDR3 has 16 amino acids.

The chain is built from TRBV7-6 and TRBJ1-3; maybe TRBD1 (5 bases). The ends were cut back, 0 bases at V and 0 bases at J, with 9 bases in the middle. CDR3 length: 16 residues. Germline loops: CDR1 SGHVS, CDR2 FNYEAQ. CDR3 sequence (DNA): TGTGCCAGCAGCTTAGCGCTGGGGGGCTCTGGAAACACCATATATTTT. Translation: CASSLALGGSGNTIYF. Using reference TRBV7-6 and TRBJ1-3 for the parts outside the CDR3, the full variable domain is GAGVSQSPRYKVTKRGQDVALRCDPISGHVSLYWYRQALGQGPEFLTYFNYEAQQDKSGLPNDRFSAERPEGSISTLTIQRTEQRDSAMYRCASSLALGGSGNTIYFGEGSWLTVV.

This chain uses TRBV5-1 with TRBJ2-1; 7 nucleotides match TRBD2. From germline, CDR1 is SGHRS and CDR2 YFSETQ. The V and J ends lost 3 bases and 7 bases, in that order; junction bases with no gene match: 10. The CDR3 consists of 15 residues. CDR3 in DNA: TGCGCCAGCAGCTCGGGGGGATGGAAGGGGAATGAGCAGTTCTTC. Protein product: CASSSGGWKGNEQFF.

The chain has TRBV19 and TRBJ2-4; 8 bases align to TRBD1. CDR3 length equals 19 residues. J was trimmed by 7 bases and V by 5 bases; bases with no gene match: 22. The V gene's germline CDR1 is LNHDA and CDR2 SQIVND (reference sequence). This CDR3 reads CASSARQGSSSGQMNIQYF. In nucleotides, the CDR3 is TGTGCCAGTAGTGCAAGACAGGGGTCTAGTTCGGGCCAGATGAACATTCAGTACTTC.